The 2 T cell receptor beta chains in this list originate from one sample, sequenced in a study of blood T cell repertoires in COVID-19. Using immunoSEQ multiplex PCR, the repertoire was profiled, and TCRdb retains in-frame clones only, with some absent. The table lists about 94,000 clones, 80% to 85% of them singletons. The sample taken for sequencing was peripheral blood. These receptors were taken from a man aged 60 to 69 with acute or convalescent COVID-19.

J is TRBJ1-2 and V is TRBV12-5, with D possibly matching TRBD1 (6 bases). Per the germline V gene, CDR1 is LGHNT and CDR2 is FRNRAP. Deletions cut 5 bases from V and 6 bases from J, with 22 bases between. The CDR3 extends over 16 amino acids. CDR3 sequence (DNA): TGTGCTAGTGGTCCCGGACAGCTCGGAGGAAGGGATGGCTACACCTTC. Translating gives CASGPGQLGGRDGYTF.

This clone was observed once. The genes are TRBV6-5 and TRBJ1-1, with D perhaps matching TRBD1 (5 bases). The CDR3 runs 13 residues. The germline CDR1 and CDR2 sequences are MNHEY and SVGAGI. With 6 bases removed from V and 1 base from J, the gap between germline ends came to 9 bases. The CDR3 DNA reads as TGTGCCAGCAGCCTACAGGAGAACACTGAAGCTTTCTTT. As protein: CASSLQENTEAFF.